Below, one T cell receptor (beta chain) is given with its context. Each CDR3 protein is one row after TCRdb ran MiXCR on the 5' RACE reads. The sample yields approximately 300,000 distinct CDR3 sequences, around 19% seen once. This sample stems from a study of T-cell memory formation after mild COVID-19. V lost 5 bases to trimming and J lost 3 bases, with 10 bases between them. CDR3 length: 13 residues. Germline assignment: CDR1 SGHAT and CDR2 FQNNGV. Input material: PBMCs or a T cell subset sorted from them (not recorded which). The J gene is TRBJ1-2, the V gene TRBV11-2; D gene unclear. This receptor was identified in a man younger than 35 who had mild COVID-19 (a few samples of this study predate the infection). Cell type and time point are not known. CDR3 coding DNA: TGTGCCAGCAGCCCCCGGGCCTACTATGGCTACACCTTC. Translated: CASSPRAYYGYTF.